The clone carrying this T cell receptor (beta chain) showed up just a few times. What it binds is not known. Data came from immunoSEQ multiplex PCR; TCRdb stores just in-frame clones and leaves some out. The sample carries 130,000 or so clones, more than 75% recorded once. Whether given at about 4 or about 12 weeks, second doses were pooled. This specimen comes from a study of T cell responses to AZD1222 COVID-19 vaccine. Study-wide results and caveats: In a largely white British group with more females than males, clonal diversity was possibly underestimated.

The sample consisted of peripheral blood, taken 28 days after the second AZD1222 dose. This clonotype was obtained from an adult who received the AZD1222 COVID-19 vaccine.

For the CDR3, the DNA is TGTGCCAGCAGTTCTCTGGGTGGTCAGGGACGAAGTTCCTACGAGCAGTACTTC. Its protein is CASSSLGGQGRSSYEQYF. This chain uses TRBV28 with TRBJ2-7; the D call may be TRBD1 or TRBD2 (5 bases each). The V and J ends lost 4 bases and 1 base respectively, with 23 bases between them. The CDR3 extends over 18 amino acids. The germline V gene encodes CDR1 MDHEN and CDR2 SYDVKM.